These 2 T cell receptor beta chains share one sample of origin, sequenced in a study of blood T cell repertoires in COVID-19. The repertoire was sequenced with immunoSEQ multiplex PCR; TCRdb's copy has only in-frame clones and lacks some. The table has some 180,000 clones, approximately 85% seen once; the top ten hold just under 8.5%. The sequenced material came from peripheral blood. These receptors came from a woman aged 55 to 70 with acute or convalescent COVID-19.

The rearrangement joins TRBV29-1 to TRBJ1-2; D possibly corresponds to TRBD1 (6 bases). CDR1 and CDR2 from the germline V gene are SQVTM and ANQGSEA. The length of the CDR3 is 14 residues. The germline V and J ends were trimmed by 7 bases and 3 bases, with 18 bases remaining between them. This CDR3 reads CSAGSGQGHYGYTF. The CDR3 DNA reads TGCAGCGCCGGTTCGGGGCAGGGGCACTATGGCTACACCTTC.

CDR3 protein: CASGQVNSNQPQHF. In DNA, the CDR3 is TGTGCCAGTGGACAGGTCAATAGCAATCAGCCCCAGCATTTT. V is TRBV19 and J is TRBJ1-5, with TRBD1 matching over 7 bases. The V gene end was trimmed by 8 bases and the J gene end by 0 bases; junction bases not matched to a gene: 4. There are 14 residues in the CDR3. Germline CDR1 LNHDA, CDR2 SQIVND (reference sequence).